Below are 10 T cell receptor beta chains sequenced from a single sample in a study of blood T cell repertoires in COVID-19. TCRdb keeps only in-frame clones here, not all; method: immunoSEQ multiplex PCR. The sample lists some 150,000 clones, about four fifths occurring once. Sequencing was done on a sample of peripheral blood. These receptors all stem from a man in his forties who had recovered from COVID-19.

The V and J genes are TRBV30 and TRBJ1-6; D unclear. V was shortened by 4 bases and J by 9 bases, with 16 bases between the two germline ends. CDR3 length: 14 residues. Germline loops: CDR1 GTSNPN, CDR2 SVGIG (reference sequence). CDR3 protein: CAWNPGPRGSPLHF. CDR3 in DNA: TGTGCCTGGAATCCAGGCCCTCGGGGTTCACCCCTCCACTTT.

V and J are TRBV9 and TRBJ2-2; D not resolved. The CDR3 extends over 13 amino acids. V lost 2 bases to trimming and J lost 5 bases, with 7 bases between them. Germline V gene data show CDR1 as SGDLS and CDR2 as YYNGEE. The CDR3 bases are TGTGCCAGCAGCGTCGGGTTTACCGGGGAGCTGTTTTTT. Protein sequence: CASSVGFTGELFF.

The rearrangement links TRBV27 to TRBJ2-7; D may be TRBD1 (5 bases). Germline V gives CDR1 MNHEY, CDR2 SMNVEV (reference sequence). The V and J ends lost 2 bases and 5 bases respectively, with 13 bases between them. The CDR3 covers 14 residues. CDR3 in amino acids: CASSLKGWADEQYF. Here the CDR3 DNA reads TGTGCCAGCAGTTTAAAGGGGTGGGCCGACGAGCAGTACTTC.

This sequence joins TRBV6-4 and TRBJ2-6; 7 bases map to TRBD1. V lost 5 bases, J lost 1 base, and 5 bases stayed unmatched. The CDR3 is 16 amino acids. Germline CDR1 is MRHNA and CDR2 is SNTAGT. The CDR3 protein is CASSYTTGSGANVLTF. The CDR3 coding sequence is TGTGCCAGCAGTTACACGACAGGGTCTGGGGCCAACGTCCTGACTTTC.

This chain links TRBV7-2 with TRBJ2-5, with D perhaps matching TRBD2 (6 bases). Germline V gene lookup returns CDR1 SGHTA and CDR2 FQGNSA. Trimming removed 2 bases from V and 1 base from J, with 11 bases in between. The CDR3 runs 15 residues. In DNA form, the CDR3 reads TGTGCCAGCAGCTTATACGTGGGGGGCCAAGAGACCCAGTACTTC. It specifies CASSLYVGGQETQYF.

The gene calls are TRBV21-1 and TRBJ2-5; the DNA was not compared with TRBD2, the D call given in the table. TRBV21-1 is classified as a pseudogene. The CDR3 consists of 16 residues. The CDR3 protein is CASSKALRVGGETQYF. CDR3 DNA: TGTGCCAGCAGCAAAGCGCTTCGGGTAGGTGGGGAGACCCAGTACTTC.

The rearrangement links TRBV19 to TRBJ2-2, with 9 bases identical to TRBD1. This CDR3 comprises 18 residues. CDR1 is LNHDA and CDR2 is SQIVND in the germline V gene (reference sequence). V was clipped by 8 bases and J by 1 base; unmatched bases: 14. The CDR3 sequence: CASGPTGGWNLNTGELFF. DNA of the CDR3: TGTGCCAGTGGGCCAACAGGGGGCTGGAATTTGAACACCGGGGAGCTGTTTTTT.

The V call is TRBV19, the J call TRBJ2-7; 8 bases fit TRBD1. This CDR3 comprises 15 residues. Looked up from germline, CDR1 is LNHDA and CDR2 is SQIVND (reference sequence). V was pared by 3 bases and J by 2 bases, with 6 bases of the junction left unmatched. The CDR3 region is CASSISPGQAYEQYF. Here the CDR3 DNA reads TGTGCCAGTAGTATCTCCCCGGGACAGGCCTACGAGCAGTACTTC.

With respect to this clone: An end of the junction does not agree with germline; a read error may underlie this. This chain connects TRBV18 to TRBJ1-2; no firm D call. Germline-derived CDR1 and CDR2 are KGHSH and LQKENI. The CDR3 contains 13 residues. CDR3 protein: CASSPPSGDGYTF. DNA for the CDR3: TGTGCCAGCTCACCACCAAGCGGAGATGGCTACACTTTC.

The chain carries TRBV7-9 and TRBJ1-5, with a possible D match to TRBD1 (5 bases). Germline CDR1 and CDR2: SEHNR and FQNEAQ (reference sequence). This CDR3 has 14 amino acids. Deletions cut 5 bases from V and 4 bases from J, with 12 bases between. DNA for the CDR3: TGTGCCAGCAGCGTTCAGGGAACTAATCAGCCCCAGCATTTT. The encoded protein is CASSVQGTNQPQHF.